Presented here are 8 T cell receptor beta chains from one specimen sequenced in a study of blood T cell repertoires in COVID-19. Using immunoSEQ multiplex PCR, the repertoire was profiled, and TCRdb retains in-frame clones only, with some absent. In the table there are roughly 200,000 clones, roughly nine tenths of which are singletons. The sequencing input was peripheral blood. The receptors were gathered from a man in his forties with acute or convalescent COVID-19.

The chain joins TRBV6-6 to TRBJ2-1, with TRBD1 as a possible D gene (6 bases). Trimming pared 0 bases from V and 9 bases from J, leaving 15 bases between. The CDR3 sequence is 15 residues long. Germline CDR1 is MNHNY and CDR2 is SVGAGI (reference sequence). The CDR3 reads CASSYSKGGKAEQFF. CDR3 nucleotides: TGTGCCAGCAGTTACTCGAAAGGGGGTAAGGCTGAGCAGTTCTTC.

CDR3 coding DNA: TGTGCCAGCAGCCAAGGAATGACAGGGTCAGAGGAAAAACTGTTTTTT. It codes for CASSQGMTGSEEKLFF. The chain uses TRBV4-2 and TRBJ1-4, with 7 bases aligning to TRBD1. This CDR3 region has 16 residues. Germline V lookup: CDR1 LGHNA, CDR2 YNFKEQ. Trimming took 1 base from V and 8 from J; bases not matched to a gene: 10.

The chain combines TRBV7-2 with TRBJ2-5, with D unresolved. CDR3 length: 14 amino acids. CDR1 is SGHTA and CDR2 is FQGNSA in the germline V gene. V lost 2 bases and J 7 bases, leaving 14 bases between the germline ends. This CDR3 reads CASSLNPPSGTQYF. CDR3 bases: TGTGCCAGCAGCTTAAACCCCCCATCGGGGACCCAGTACTTC.

This chain connects TRBV29-1 to TRBJ2-5; the D gene is possibly TRBD2 (5 bases). V was pared by 3 bases and J by 1 base, with 9 bases between. The CDR3 is 13 amino acids. Germline lookup yields CDR1 SQVTM and CDR2 ANQGSEA. The DNA for the CDR3 is TGCAGCGTTGAGACCGGACTCCAAGAGACCCAGTACTTC. It translates to CSVETGLQETQYF. The full variable domain, completed using reference TRBV29-1 and TRBJ2-5, is SAVISQKPSRDICQRGTSLTIQCQVDSQVTMMFWYRQQPGQSLTLIATANQGSEATYESGFVIDKFPISRPNLTFSTLTVSNMSPEDSSIYLCSVETGLQETQYFGPGTRLLVL.

V gene TRBV7-7 combines with J gene TRBJ2-5, with D possibly being TRBD1 (5 bases). There are 15 residues in the CDR3. V gave up 0 bases and J gave up 1 base, with 9 bases separating them. The germline V gene has CDR1 SSHAT and CDR2 FNYEAQ (reference sequence). The CDR3: CASSLAKGPQETQYF. CDR3 DNA: TGTGCCAGCAGCTTAGCCAAGGGGCCCCAAGAGACCCAGTACTTC.

The chain employs TRBV18 and TRBJ2-3; D is ambiguous. Trimming cost V 0 bases and J 4 bases, with 8 bases left between them. Germline loops: CDR1 KGHSH, CDR2 LQKENI. The CDR3 consists of 14 residues. The CDR3 region has the DNA TGTGCCAGCTCACCACCAGCGCGTTCAGATACGCAGTATTTT. It translates to CASSPPARSDTQYF.

This rearrangement joins TRBV5-1 to TRBJ2-2; the D gene is possibly TRBD1 (5 bases). V was pared by 5 bases and J by 5 bases, with 10 bases between. From germline, CDR1 is SGHRS and CDR2 YFSETQ. This CDR3 has 13 amino acids. The CDR3 spells CASRPRQTGELFF. DNA for the CDR3: TGCGCCAGCAGACCTAGACAGACCGGGGAGCTGTTTTTT.

The chain joins TRBV11-2 to TRBJ2-2, with D maybe TRBD2 (6 bases). Trimming pared 5 bases from V and 8 bases from J, leaving 12 bases between. The CDR3 contains 13 residues. Germline V gene sequence: CDR1 SGHAT, CDR2 FQNNGV. The CDR3 nucleotides are TGTGCCAGCAGCGTTGTGACTAGTGGGGAGCTGTTTTTT. Its protein product is CASSVVTSGELFF.